This T cell receptor beta chain emerged from a study of identical twins. This clonotype appeared a few times. The V gene's germline CDR1 is MNHNS and CDR2 SASEGT. The germline V and J ends were trimmed by 7 bases and 3 bases, with 13 bases remaining between them. CDR3 size: 13 residues. TCRdb used MiXCR to reprocess the 5' RACE reads, holding one entry per CDR3 protein. The sample has 450,000 to 600,000 distinct CDR3 sequences, approximately 20% seen once. The data were also submitted as part of a second study, on yellow fever vaccine responses in identical twins.

The chain carries TRBV6-1 and TRBJ2-7; TRBD2 might be the D (5 bases). The receptor was derived from a woman aged 18-29 years in good health. The sequencing sample was made of CD4+ T cells sorted from blood. The CDR3 reads CASTEVGSYEQYF. The CDR3 DNA reads TGTGCCAGCACGGAGGTTGGTAGCTACGAGCAGTACTTC.